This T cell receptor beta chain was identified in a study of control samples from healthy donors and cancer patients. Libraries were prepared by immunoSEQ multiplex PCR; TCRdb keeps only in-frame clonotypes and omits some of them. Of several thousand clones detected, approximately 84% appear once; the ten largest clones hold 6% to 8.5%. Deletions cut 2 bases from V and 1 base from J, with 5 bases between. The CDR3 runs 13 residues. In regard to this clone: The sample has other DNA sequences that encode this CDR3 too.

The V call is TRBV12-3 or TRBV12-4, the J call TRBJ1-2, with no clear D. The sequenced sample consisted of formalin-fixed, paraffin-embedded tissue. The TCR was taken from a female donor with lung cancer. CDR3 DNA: TGTGCCAGCAGTTTAAACAGTAACTATGGCTACACCTTC. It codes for CASSLNSNYGYTF.